A selection of T cell receptor beta chains follows, all from one sample in a study of shared clonotypes between healthy human individuals. This table comes from immunoSEQ multiplex PCR, and its TCRdb copy is limited to in-frame clones, with some not included. The sample lists some 500,000 clones, 90% to 96% occurring once. Sequences were obtained from naive CD4+ T cells sorted from blood. The source is a woman under 40 in good health. The CDR3 runs from the conserved cysteine through the conserved F or W. Each record gives: V gene, J gene, D gene, clone size, CDR3 protein, CDR3 DNA. A D gene is named only where the DNA matches it firmly. Some rows have no size entry. The others give once, few or many, or a class for an expanded clone.

TRBV28	TRBJ1-6	TRBD1	-	CASSKFGQGNSPLHF	TGTGCCAGTAGCAAATTTGGACAGGGAAATTCACCCCTCCACTTT
TRBV18	TRBJ1-4	-	-	CASSHGRKNEKLFF	TGTGCCAGCTCCCACGGGCGGAAGAATGAAAAACTGTTTTTT
TRBV28	TRBJ2-3	-	once	CATRSSTDTQYF	TGTGCCACCCGGAGTAGCACAGATACGCAGTATTTT
TRBV7-2	TRBJ2-1	TRBD2	-	CASSLARGLAGGPAKYNEQFF	TGTGCCAGCAGCTTAGCCCGGGGACTAGCGGGAGGGCCGGCTAAATACAATGAGCAGTTCTTC
TRBV10-3	TRBJ2-3	-	-	CATQVGVGRTSTDTQYF	TGTGCCACCCAGGTGGGGGTGGGGCGAACTAGCACAGATACGCAGTATTTT
TRBV11-2	TRBJ2-1	TRBD1	-	CASRRQGSYNEQFF	TGTGCCAGCAGGAGACAGGGCTCCTACAATGAGCAGTTCTTC
TRBV5-1	TRBJ1-5	TRBD1	-	CASSLGPQGAGQPQHF	TGCGCCAGCAGCTTGGGACCTCAGGGGGCAGGGCAGCCCCAGCATTTT
TRBV6-6	TRBJ2-7	TRBD1	-	CASSYSRQGALGEQYF	TGTGCCAGCAGTTACTCGAGGCAGGGGGCCTTAGGTGAGCAGTACTTC
TRBV6-5	TRBJ2-7	-	-	CASSYSRLGSYEQYF	TGTGCCAGCAGTTACTCCAGACTAGGCTCCTACGAGCAGTACTTC
TRBV6-6	TRBJ2-7	TRBD1	-	CASSLRTGYEQYF	TGTGCCAGCAGTTTGAGGACAGGGTACGAGCAGTACTTC
TRBV7-2	TRBJ2-1	-	-	CASSPHMLGWGSYNEQFF	TGTGCCAGCAGCCCCCATATGCTAGGGTGGGGGTCCTACAATGAGCAGTTCTTC
TRBV5-1	TRBJ2-7	-	-	CASSWAATYEQYF	TGCGCCAGCAGCTGGGCCGCGACCTACGAGCAGTACTTC
TRBV6-1	TRBJ2-6	-	-	CASSARAGANVLTF	TGTGCCAGCAGTGCCCGGGCTGGGGCCAACGTCCTGACTTTC
TRBV2	TRBJ1-5	TRBD1	-	CASRLEGTVSQPQHF	TGTGCCAGCAGGCTTGAGGGGACAGTAAGTCAGCCCCAGCATTTT
TRBV6-6	TRBJ1-5	-	once	CASTTPGQSAQHF	TGTGCCAGCACCACCCCGGGTCAATCAGCCCAGCATTTT
TRBV27	TRBJ1-1	-	-	CASSFTGLPTEAFF	TGTGCCAGCAGTTTTACCGGACTACCCACTGAAGCTTTCTTT
TRBV20-1	TRBJ2-1	-	-	CSAGYNEQFF	TGCAGTGCTGGATACAATGAGCAGTTCTTC
TRBV28	TRBJ2-7	-	-	CASSFLGEQYF	TGTGCCAGCAGTTTTTTAGGCGAGCAGTACTTC
TRBV7-9	TRBJ1-3	-	-	CASSGRPDSGNTIYF	TGTGCCAGCAGCGGACGACCGGACTCTGGAAACACCATATATTTT
TRBV7-9	TRBJ1-2	TRBD1	-	CASSRRGQGSANYGYTF	TGTGCCAGCAGCCGCCGCGGACAGGGGTCGGCTAACTATGGCTACACCTTC
TRBV4-1	TRBJ1-4	-	-	CASSPPPKGSGEKLFF	TGCGCCAGCAGCCCTCCCCCCAAGGGTTCGGGTGAAAAACTGTTTTTT
TRBV7-9	TRBJ2-3	-	-	CASSLGVSETDTQYF	TGTGCCAGCAGCTTAGGGGTTAGCGAGACAGATACGCAGTATTTT
TRBV11-1	TRBJ2-7	TRBD2	-	CASSAGWGGSSYEQYF	TGTGCCAGCAGCGCCGGATGGGGGGGGAGCTCCTACGAGCAGTACTTC
TRBV28	TRBJ2-1	TRBD1	-	CASSSTAGTGAYNEQFF	TGTGCCAGCAGTTCAACCGCCGGGACAGGGGCCTACAATGAGCAGTTCTTC
TRBV5-4	TRBJ2-7	-	-	CASSPHEGPYEQYF	TGTGCCAGCAGCCCACATGAAGGCCCCTACGAGCAGTACTTC
TRBV15	TRBJ2-7	-	-	CATSRVPSSSYEQYF	TGTGCCACCAGCAGAGTCCCCTCGAGCTCCTACGAGCAGTACTTC
TRBV10-3	TRBJ2-3	-	-	CAISEKNADTQYF	TGTGCCATCAGTGAAAAAAACGCAGATACGCAGTATTTT
TRBV18	TRBJ2-1	-	-	CASSPRPRGNEQFF	TGTGCCAGCTCACCACGTCCGAGGGGCAATGAGCAGTTCTTC
TRBV5-6	TRBJ2-7	-	-	CASSQRRVYEQYF	TGTGCCAGCAGCCAAAGGAGGGTCTACGAGCAGTACTTC
TRBV7-8	TRBJ1-1	TRBD1	-	CASSLKPQGKNMNTEAFF	TGTGCCAGCAGCTTGAAACCACAGGGGAAGAACATGAACACTGAAGCTTTCTTT
TRBV20-1	TRBJ1-2	-	-	CSAQIANGYTF	TGCAGTGCTCAAATTGCGAATGGCTACACCTTC
TRBV5-1	TRBJ1-2	-	once	CASSPTGGGAVLDYGYTF	TGCGCCAGCAGCCCCACGGGGGGGGGCGCGGTATTGGACTATGGCTACACCTTC
TRBV2	TRBJ1-4	-	-	CATSGATNEKLFF	TGTGCCACGTCAGGGGCAACTAATGAAAAACTGTTTTTT
TRBV19	TRBJ2-3	TRBD2	-	CASSRGTSGRSDTQYF	TGTGCCAGTAGTAGAGGGACTAGCGGGAGGTCAGATACGCAGTATTTT
TRBV6-5	TRBJ1-4	-	-	CASSYSFAAGNEKLFF	TGTGCCAGCAGTTACTCATTCGCGGCAGGCAATGAAAAACTGTTTTTT
TRBV11-3	TRBJ2-2	-	-	CASSLRATGELFF	TGTGCCAGCAGCCTGAGAGCCACCGGGGAGCTGTTTTTT
TRBV7-9	TRBJ2-2	-	once	CASSLIGGSGELFF	TGTGCCAGCAGCTTAATTGGGGGCTCCGGGGAGCTGTTTTTT
TRBV28	TRBJ2-1	TRBD1	-	CASSPPGQGMGRVEQFF	TGTGCCAGCAGCCCACCGGGACAGGGGATGGGGCGGGTTGAGCAGTTCTTC
TRBV6-1	TRBJ1-2	-	-	CASSEFSREANYGYTF	TGTGCCAGCAGTGAATTCTCACGGGAAGCTAACTATGGCTACACCTTC
TRBV14	TRBJ2-3	TRBD2	-	CASSQDRLAGGYTDTQYF	TGTGCCAGCAGCCAAGATCGCCTAGCGGGAGGATACACAGATACGCAGTATTTT
TRBV4-2	TRBJ2-7	TRBD2	-	CASSQDSSGRAGEQYF	TGTGCCAGCAGCCAAGATTCGAGCGGGAGGGCCGGCGAGCAGTACTTC
TRBV27	TRBJ2-1	TRBD2	-	CASRGLAGGNSYNEQFF	TGTGCCAGCAGGGGACTAGCGGGAGGCAACTCCTACAATGAGCAGTTCTTC
TRBV5-4	TRBJ2-5	-	-	CASSLVGQGTETQYF	TGTGCCAGCAGCTTGGTAGGTCAGGGAACGGAGACCCAGTACTTC
TRBV13	TRBJ1-5	-	-	CASSLGAGYSNQPQHF	TGTGCCAGCAGCTTAGGGGCAGGATATAGCAATCAGCCCCAGCATTTT
TRBV7-2	TRBJ2-3	-	-	CASSLRGPLGDTQYF	TGTGCCAGCAGCCTACGGGGGCCCCTCGGAGATACGCAGTATTTT
TRBV6-1	TRBJ2-7	-	-	CASRKRKGDEQYF	TGTGCCAGCAGGAAAAGAAAGGGCGACGAGCAGTACTTC
TRBV5-4	TRBJ2-1	-	-	CASSLRESYNEQFF	TGTGCCAGCAGCTTGCGGGAGTCCTACAATGAGCAGTTCTTC
TRBV29-1	TRBJ2-7	TRBD2	-	CSAGGTSGSKYEQYF	TGCAGCGCTGGGGGGACTAGCGGGAGTAAGTACGAGCAGTACTTC
TRBV15	TRBJ2-6	-	once	CATRTSGANVLTF	TGTGCCACCAGAACCTCTGGGGCCAACGTCCTGACTTTC
TRBV7-3	TRBJ2-3	TRBD2	-	CASSSGLNTDTQYF	TGTGCCAGCAGCTCGGGACTAAACACAGATACGCAGTATTTT
TRBV27	TRBJ2-3	TRBD2	-	CASSFAQREGRDTQYF	TGTGCCAGCAGCTTCGCACAGCGGGAGGGCAGAGATACGCAGTATTTT
TRBV6-1	TRBJ1-2	TRBD1	-	CASSETGQGYTF	TGTGCCAGCAGTGAGACAGGGCAAGGCTACACCTTC